A single sample is the source of the 17 T cell receptor beta chains below, sequenced in a study of cytotoxic CD8 clonotypes in ibrutinib-treated CLL. Generated by immunoSEQ multiplex PCR, the TCRdb table keeps only in-frame clones and is missing some. The sample shows more than 85,000 clones, 60% to 80% of them seen only once. Here the sequenced sample was PBMCs, taken after 24 months of ibrutinib treatment. These receptors were taken from a human donor with chronic lymphocytic leukemia.

This rearrangement joins TRBV5-5 to TRBJ2-7; 11 nucleotides line up with TRBD2. CDR1 is SGHKS and CDR2 is YYEKEE in the germline V gene (reference sequence). CDR3 size: 14 residues. V lost 2 bases and J lost 6; bases outside the gene matches: 4. This chain's CDR3 is CASSFEGLAAEQYF. CDR3 nucleotides: TGTGCCAGCAGCTTCGAGGGACTAGCGGCCGAGCAGTACTTC.

The chain recombines TRBV30 with TRBJ1-5; D unclear. The germline V gene has CDR1 GTSNPN and CDR2 SVGIG (reference sequence). Trimming took off 2 bases at V and 5 bases at J, with 10 bases between the two ends. The CDR3 runs 13 residues. The chain's CDR3 is CAWSSLRDQPQHF. The CDR3 DNA reads TGTGCCTGGAGTAGCCTTAGGGATCAGCCCCAGCATTTT.

A few counts support this clone. The V call is TRBV19, the J call TRBJ2-7, with 8 nucleotides matching TRBD1. CDR1 and CDR2 from the germline V gene are LNHDA and SQIVND (reference sequence). Losses at the gene ends were 5 bases for V and 2 bases for J; bases not matched to a gene: 5. CDR3 length: 14 residues. The chain's CDR3 is CASSARQGTYEQYF. The CDR3 nucleotides are TGTGCCAGTAGTGCGAGACAGGGGACCTACGAGCAGTACTTC.

The chain joins TRBV2 to TRBJ1-1; D remains unclear. Trimming cost V 3 bases and J 5 bases, with 7 bases left between them. CDR3 length equals 12 residues. Germline V CDR1 and CDR2: SNHLY, FYNNEI. The CDR3 spells CASSDGWTEAFF. The CDR3 coding sequence is TGTGCCAGCAGTGACGGATGGACTGAAGCTTTCTTT.

This chain connects TRBV15 to TRBJ1-3, with D perhaps TRBD1 (5 bases). The CDR3 loop spans 16 amino acids. In germline, CDR1 is LNHNV, CDR2 YYDKDF (reference sequence). V lost 4 bases and J lost 0, with 13 bases in between. CDR3 bases: TGTGCCACCAGCAAGGCAGGGCCAACCTCTGGAAACACCATATATTTT. This sequence encodes CATSKAGPTSGNTIYF. Complete variable domain (other parts from reference TRBV15 and TRBJ1-3): DAMVIQNPRYQVTQFGKPVTLSCSQTLNHNVMYWYQQKSSQAPKLLFHYYDKDFNNEADTPDNFQSRRPNTSFCFLDIRSPGLGDTAMYLCATSKAGPTSGNTIYFGEGSWLTVV.

This chain connects TRBV15 to TRBJ2-7; 9 positions match TRBD2. The CDR3 totals 16 residues. Losses at the gene ends were 0 bases for V and 0 bases for J; bases not matched to a gene: 3. Germline loops: CDR1 LNHNV, CDR2 YYDKDF (reference sequence). In nucleotides, the CDR3 is TGTGCCACCAGCAGAGATTTTAGCGGGAGCTCCTACGAGCAGTACTTC. Translated: CATSRDFSGSSYEQYF.

This clone was recorded once. V and J are TRBV28 and TRBJ2-3; TRBD2 might be the D (5 bases). The CDR3 has 15 residues. Trimming cost V 2 bases and J 4 bases, with 13 bases left between them. CDR1 and CDR2 from the germline V gene are MDHEN and SYDVKM. The CDR3 is CASSLTQLGADTQYF. Here the CDR3 DNA reads TGTGCCAGCAGTTTAACCCAACTCGGGGCAGATACGCAGTATTTT.

Details on this clone: Distinct nucleotide sequences in the sample also encode this CDR3. The chain is built from TRBV5-1 and TRBJ2-2, with D perhaps TRBD1 or TRBD2 (5 bases each). This CDR3 is 15 amino acids long. V lost 3 bases and J lost 1, with 10 bases in between. Germline-derived CDR1 and CDR2 are SGHRS and YFSETQ. The CDR3 here is CASSWGTENTGELFF. In DNA, the CDR3 is TGCGCCAGCAGCTGGGGGACGGAGAACACCGGGGAGCTGTTTTTT.

The sample holds a few counts of this clone. The gene calls are TRBV18 and TRBJ1-1, with D unresolved. CDR3 length equals 16 residues. V was clipped by 1 base and J by 0 bases, with 12 bases between them. Germline CDR1 KGHSH, CDR2 LQKENI. CDR3 loop: CASSPQDLNLNTEAFF. The CDR3 DNA follows: TGTGCCAGCTCACCACAAGATCTCAATTTGAACACTGAAGCTTTCTTT.

This clone was seen once. Other DNA sequences within the sample encode an identical CDR3. V usage is TRBV11-3 and J usage is TRBJ1-1; D unresolved. The CDR3 loop spans 13 amino acids. Germline CDR1 SGHNT, CDR2 YENEEA. V gave up 5 bases and J gave up 3 bases, with 10 bases separating them. The CDR3 bases are TGTGCCAGCAGCCCCGATACAGACACTGAAGCTTTCTTT. It encodes CASSPDTDTEAFF.

V and J are TRBV2 and TRBJ1-1; 8 bases map to TRBD1. This CDR3 contains 14 residues. The germline V gene encodes CDR1 SNHLY and CDR2 FYNNEI. V gave up 7 bases and J gave up 0 bases; unmatched junction bases: 4. This CDR3 is CASIYRGMNTEAFF. CDR3 DNA: TGTGCCAGCATTTACAGGGGGATGAACACTGAAGCTTTCTTT.

This chain connects TRBV28 to TRBJ2-1; 14 bases fit TRBD2. There are 14 residues in the CDR3. V shed 10 bases, J shed 7 bases, and the junction held 6 bases outside the gene matches. Germline V gene data show CDR1 as MDHEN and CDR2 as SYDVKM. The CDR3 here is CATETSGRANEQFF. Here the CDR3 DNA reads TGTGCCACCGAGACTAGCGGGAGGGCAAATGAGCAGTTCTTC.

The chain is built from TRBV18 and TRBJ2-1; D may be TRBD2 (5 bases). The CDR3 runs 12 residues. Trimming cost V 3 bases and J 7 bases, with 7 bases left between them. CDR1 is KGHSH and CDR2 is LQKENI in the germline V gene. CDR3 sequence reads: CASSPSGNEQFF. CDR3 in DNA: TGTGCCAGCTCACCTTCGGGGAATGAGCAGTTCTTC.

The V and J genes are TRBV28 and TRBJ1-2, with TRBD1 identical over 7 bases. CDR1 and CDR2 from the germline V gene are MDHEN and SYDVKM. J lost 7 bases, V lost 5 bases, and 13 bases had no gene match. The CDR3 totals 15 residues. The CDR3 nucleotides are TGTGCCAGCAGTCCAGGACAGGTCCCGCTGAGTGGCTACACCTTC. Amino acids: CASSPGQVPLSGYTF.

This clone was seen just once. The chain links TRBV19 to TRBJ1-1, with TRBD1 identical over 9 bases. With 5 bases clipped from V and 1 base from J, the junction kept 5 bases outside the gene matches. CDR1 is LNHDA and CDR2 is SQIVND in the germline V gene (reference sequence). This CDR3 comprises 15 residues. The CDR3 region has the DNA TGTGCCAGTAGTGGACAGGGGAAAGGGAACACTGAAGCTTTCTTT. It yields the protein CASSGQGKGNTEAFF.

This chain links TRBV5-4 with TRBJ2-5; unclear D gene. The CDR3 is 14 amino acids. V lost 3 bases, J lost 1 base, and 10 bases lay in between. Germline CDR1 reads SGHNT; CDR2 reads YYREEE (reference sequence). The CDR3 reads CASSSGPSQETQYF. The CDR3 DNA reads TGTGCCAGCAGCTCCGGACCGAGCCAAGAGACCCAGTACTTC.

The chain links TRBV27 to TRBJ2-3, with a tentative D call TRBD2 (6 bases). This CDR3 contains 14 residues. The germline V gene encodes CDR1 MNHEY and CDR2 SMNVEV (reference sequence). V was pared by 8 bases and J by 2 bases, with 14 bases between. CDR3 sequence (DNA): TGTGCCAGCGGGGGGACCGTTCTCACAGATACGCAGTATTTT. It codes for CASGGTVLTDTQYF.